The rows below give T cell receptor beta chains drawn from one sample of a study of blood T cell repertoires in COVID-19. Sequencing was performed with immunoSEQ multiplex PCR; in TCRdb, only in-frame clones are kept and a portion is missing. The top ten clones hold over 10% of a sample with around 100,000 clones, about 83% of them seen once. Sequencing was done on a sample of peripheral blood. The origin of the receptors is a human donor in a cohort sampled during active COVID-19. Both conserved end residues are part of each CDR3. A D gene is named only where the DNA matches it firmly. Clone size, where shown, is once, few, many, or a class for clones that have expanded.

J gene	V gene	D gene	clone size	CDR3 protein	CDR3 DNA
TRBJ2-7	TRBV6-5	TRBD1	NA	CASSSPTGTVDEQYF	TGTGCCAGCAGTTCCCCGACAGGGACAGTCGACGAGCAGTACTTC
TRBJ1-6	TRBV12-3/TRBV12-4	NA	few	CASLLRGNSPLHF	TGTGCCAGCTTACTCAGGGGTAATTCACCCCTCCACTTT
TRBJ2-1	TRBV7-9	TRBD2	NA	CASSSTPLAGADYNEQFF	TGTGCCAGCAGCTCCACCCCCCTAGCGGGAGCAGACTACAATGAGCAGTTCTTC
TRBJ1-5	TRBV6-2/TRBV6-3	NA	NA	CASSYRAGNQPQHF	TGTGCCAGCAGTTACCGCGCGGGCAATCAGCCCCAGCATTTT
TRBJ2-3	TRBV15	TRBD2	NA	CATNRGLAGGIDTQYF	TGTGCCACCAACAGAGGCCTAGCGGGAGGGATAGATACGCAGTATTTT
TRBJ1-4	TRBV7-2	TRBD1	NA	CASSSPGQGNEKLFF	TGTGCCAGCAGCTCGCCGGGACAGGGAAATGAAAAACTGTTTTTT
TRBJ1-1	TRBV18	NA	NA	CASSPMGDTEAFF	TGTGCCAGCTCACCAATGGGAGACACTGAAGCTTTCTTT
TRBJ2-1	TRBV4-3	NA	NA	CASSQGAGLNEQFF	TGCGCCAGCAGCCAGGGAGCGGGTCTGAATGAGCAGTTCTTC
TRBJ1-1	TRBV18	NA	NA	CASSGGAQNTEAFF	TGTGCCAGCTCAGGGGGCGCCCAAAACACTGAAGCTTTCTTT
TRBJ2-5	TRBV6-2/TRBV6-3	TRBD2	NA	CASSGSGGLQETQYF	TGTGCCAGCAGTGGTAGCGGGGGGTTACAAGAGACCCAGTACTTC
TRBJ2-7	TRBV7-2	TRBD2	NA	CASSFALGRENSYEQYF	TGTGCCAGCAGCTTTGCTCTAGGGAGGGAAAATTCCTACGAGCAGTACTTC
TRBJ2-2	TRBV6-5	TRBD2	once	CASSRTSGNTGELFF	TGTGCCAGCAGTAGGACTAGCGGAAACACCGGGGAGCTGTTTTTT
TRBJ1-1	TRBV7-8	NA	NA	CASSLVQGTEAFF	TGTGCCAGCAGCTTAGTACAGGGCACTGAAGCTTTCTTT
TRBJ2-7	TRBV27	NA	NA	CASRPATVLAYEQYF	TGTGCCAGCAGGCCAGCGACAGTTCTCGCCTACGAGCAGTACTTC